This TCR beta chain was documented in a study of beta chain features in type 1 diabetes. The germline V gene encodes CDR1 LGHNA and CDR2 YNFKEQ. Trimming took 1 base from V and 3 from J; bases not matched to a gene: 6. CDR3 size: 16 residues. Sequenced material consisted of expressed TCRB transcripts (all of the isolated RNA was reverse transcribed). Data came from immunoSEQ multiplex PCR; TCRdb stores just in-frame clones and leaves some out. This sample has about 230,000 clones, with 9.6% found just once. This clone has just a few counts. The V call is TRBV4-2, the J call TRBJ2-5, with 9 nucleotides matching TRBD2. The receptor's source is a woman under 30 in good health. The sequencing sample was made of naive CD4+ T cells from blood. The DNA of the CDR3 is TGTGCCAGCAGCCAAGCGGCGGGAGGGCCTGAAGAGACCCAGTACTTC. Its translation: CASSQAAGGPEETQYF.